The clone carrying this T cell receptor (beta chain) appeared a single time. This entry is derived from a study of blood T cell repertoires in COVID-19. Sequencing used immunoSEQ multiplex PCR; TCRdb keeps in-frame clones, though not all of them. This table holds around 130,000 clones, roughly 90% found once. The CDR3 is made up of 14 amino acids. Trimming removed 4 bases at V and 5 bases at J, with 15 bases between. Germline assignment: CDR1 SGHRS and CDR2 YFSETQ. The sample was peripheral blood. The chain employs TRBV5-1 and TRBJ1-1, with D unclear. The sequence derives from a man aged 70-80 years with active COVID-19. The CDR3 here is CASSTVPGGTEAFF. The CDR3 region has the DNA TGCGCCAGCAGCACTGTTCCCGGCGGGACTGAAGCTTTCTTT.